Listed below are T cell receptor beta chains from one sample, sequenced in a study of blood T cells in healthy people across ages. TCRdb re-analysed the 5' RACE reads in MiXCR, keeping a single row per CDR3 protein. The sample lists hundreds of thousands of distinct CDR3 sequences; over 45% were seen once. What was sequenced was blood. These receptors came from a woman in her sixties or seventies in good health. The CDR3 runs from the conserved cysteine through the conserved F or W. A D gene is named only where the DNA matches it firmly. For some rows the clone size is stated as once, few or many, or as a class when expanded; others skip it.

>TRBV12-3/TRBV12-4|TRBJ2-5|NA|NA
CASSRSRGGLQETQYF
TGTGCCAGCAGTCGTTCCCGAGGGGGACTCCAAGAGACCCAGTACTTC
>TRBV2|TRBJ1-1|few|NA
CASSETGRNTEAFF
TGTGCCAGCAGTGAAACAGGGCGGAACACTGAAGCTTTCTTT
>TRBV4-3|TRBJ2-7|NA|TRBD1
CASSQGDRGDYEQYF
TGCGCCAGCAGCCAAGGTGACAGGGGAGACTACGAGCAGTACTTC
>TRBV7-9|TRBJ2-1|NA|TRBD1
CASSRETGASEQFF
TGTGCCAGCAGCAGGGAAACAGGGGCGTCTGAGCAGTTCTTC
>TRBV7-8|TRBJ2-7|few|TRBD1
CASSLVDRGTYEQYF
TGTGCCAGCAGCTTAGTCGACAGGGGAACCTACGAGCAGTACTTC
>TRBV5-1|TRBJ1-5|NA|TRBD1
CASSLGQGGKPQHF
TGCGCCAGCAGCTTGGGACAGGGCGGGAAGCCCCAGCATTTT
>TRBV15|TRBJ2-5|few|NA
CATSSSYNRVIGTQYF
TGTGCCACCAGCAGTTCCTATAACAGGGTAATCGGGACCCAGTACTTC
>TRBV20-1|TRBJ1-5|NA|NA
CSAAGEQPQHF
TGCAGTGCCGCAGGGGAACAGCCCCAGCATTTT
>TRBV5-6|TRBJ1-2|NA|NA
CASTVDRTYGYTF
TGTGCCAGCACCGTAGACAGGACTTATGGCTACACCTTC
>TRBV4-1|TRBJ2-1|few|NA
CASSQDNRGFSYNEQFF
TGCGCCAGCAGCCAAGATAATCGCGGGTTCTCCTACAATGAGCAGTTCTTC
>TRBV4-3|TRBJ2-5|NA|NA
CASSQERGETQYF
TGCGCCAGCAGCCAAGAGAGGGGGGAGACCCAGTACTTC
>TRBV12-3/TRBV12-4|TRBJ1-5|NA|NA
CASSYSAYNQPQHF
TGTGCCAGCAGTTATAGCGCCTACAATCAGCCCCAGCATTTT
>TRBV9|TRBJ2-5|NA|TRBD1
CASSVSAQGASETQYF
TGTGCCAGCAGCGTATCAGCGCAGGGGGCGTCAGAGACCCAGTACTTC
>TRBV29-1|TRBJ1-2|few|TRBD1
CSFYRGSYGYTF
TGCAGCTTCTACAGGGGAAGCTATGGCTACACCTTC
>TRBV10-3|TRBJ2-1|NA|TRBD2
CAISEQGRAYNEQFF
TGTGCCATCAGTGAACAAGGGAGGGCCTACAATGAGCAGTTCTTC
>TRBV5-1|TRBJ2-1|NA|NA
CASSPDGGVHSYNEQFF
TGCGCCAGCAGCCCGGACGGCGGGGTACACTCCTACAATGAGCAGTTCTTC
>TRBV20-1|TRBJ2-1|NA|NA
CSARESPRRSYNEQFF
TGCAGTGCTAGAGAGAGTCCGCGGCGCTCCTACAATGAGCAGTTCTTC
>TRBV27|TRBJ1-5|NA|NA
CASSWDGYSNQPQHF
TGTGCCAGCAGTTGGGACGGGTATAGCAATCAGCCCCAGCATTTT
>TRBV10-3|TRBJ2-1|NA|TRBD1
CAISPQGGQGSEQFF
TGTGCCATCAGTCCACAGGGCGGACAGGGGAGTGAGCAGTTCTTC
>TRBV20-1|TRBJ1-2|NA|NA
CSAITGGGYTF
TGCAGTGCTATAACGGGTGGTGGCTACACCTTC
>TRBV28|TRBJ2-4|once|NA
CASSPSGKDQYF
TGTGCCAGCAGTCCTTCAGGAAAAGACCAGTACTTC
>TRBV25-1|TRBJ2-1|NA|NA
CASSEEGRGYEQFF
TGTGCCAGCAGTGAAGAGGGTCGCGGGTATGAGCAGTTCTTC
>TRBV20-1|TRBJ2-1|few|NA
CSASRGFDEQFF
TGCAGTGCTAGCCGTGGCTTCGATGAGCAGTTCTTC
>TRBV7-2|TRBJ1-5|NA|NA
CASSEGGNQPQHF
TGTGCCAGCAGCGAAGGGGGCAATCAGCCCCAGCATTTT
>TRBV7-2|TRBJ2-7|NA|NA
CASSFRTADEQYF
TGTGCCAGCAGCTTTCGGACAGCAGACGAGCAGTACTTC
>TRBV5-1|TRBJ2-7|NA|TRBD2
CASKRLAGEGEQYF
TGCGCCAGCAAGCGACTAGCGGGAGAGGGCGAGCAGTACTTC
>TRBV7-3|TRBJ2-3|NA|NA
CASSPSSTDTQYF
TGTGCCAGCAGCCCTAGCAGCACAGATACGCAGTATTTT
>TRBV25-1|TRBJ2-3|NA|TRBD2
CASSANILAGVRGHTDTQYF
TGTGCCAGCAGTGCCAACATACTAGCGGGCGTAAGGGGGCACACAGATACGCAGTATTTT
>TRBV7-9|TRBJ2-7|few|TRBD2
CASSLGSGGTSSYEQYF
TGTGCCAGCAGCTTAGGATCGGGCGGGACTAGCTCCTACGAGCAGTACTTC
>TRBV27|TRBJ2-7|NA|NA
CASSLFGGPEGGEQYF
TGTGCCAGCAGTTTATTTGGCGGTCCGGAGGGAGGCGAGCAGTACTTC
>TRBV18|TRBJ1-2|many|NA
CASSPTAGGRDYGYTF
TGTGCCAGCTCACCCACGGCTGGGGGGCGCGACTATGGCTACACCTTC
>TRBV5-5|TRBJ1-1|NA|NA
CASSLGWGAEAFF
TGTGCCAGCAGCCTGGGGTGGGGCGCTGAAGCTTTCTTT
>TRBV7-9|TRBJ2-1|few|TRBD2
CASSLRSSGSTYNEQFF
TGTGCCAGCAGCTTAAGGTCTAGCGGGAGTACCTACAATGAGCAGTTCTTC
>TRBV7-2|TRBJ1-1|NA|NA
CASSLKQGRDTEAFF
TGTGCCAGCAGCCTGAAACAGGGACGGGACACTGAAGCTTTCTTT
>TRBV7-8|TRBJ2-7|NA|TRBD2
CASSLGLDAEQYF
TGTGCCAGCAGCTTGGGACTAGATGCCGAGCAGTACTTC
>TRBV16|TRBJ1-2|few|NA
CASTTWGATSYGYTF
TGTGCCAGCACCACGTGGGGGGCGACCTCCTATGGCTACACCTTC
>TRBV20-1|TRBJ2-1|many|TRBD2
CSASLAGTSGSQFF
TGCAGTGCTAGCCTTGCCGGGACTAGCGGGAGTCAGTTCTTC
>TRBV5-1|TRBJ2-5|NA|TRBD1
CASSLGDRAKTQYF
TGCGCCAGCAGCTTGGGGGACAGGGCCAAGACCCAGTACTTC
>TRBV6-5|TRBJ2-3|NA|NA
CASSYSAGKSTDAQYF
TGTGCCAGCAGTTACTCGGCGGGGAAGAGCACAGATGCGCAGTATTTT
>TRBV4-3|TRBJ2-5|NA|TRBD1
CARSQERPPDRGQQYF
TGCGCCAGAAGCCAAGAAAGGCCCCCAGACAGGGGCCAGCAGTACTTC